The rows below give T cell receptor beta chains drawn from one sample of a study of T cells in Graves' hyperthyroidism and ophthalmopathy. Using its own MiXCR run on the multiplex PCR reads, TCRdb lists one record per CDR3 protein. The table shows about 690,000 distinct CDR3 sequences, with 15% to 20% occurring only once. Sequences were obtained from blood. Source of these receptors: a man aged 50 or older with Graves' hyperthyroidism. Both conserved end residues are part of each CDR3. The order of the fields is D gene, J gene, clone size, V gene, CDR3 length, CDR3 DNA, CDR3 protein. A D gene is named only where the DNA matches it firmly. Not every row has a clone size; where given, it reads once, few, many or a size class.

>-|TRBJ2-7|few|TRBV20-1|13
TGCAGTGCTTCCGGGACCGCAGCCTACGAGCAGTACTTC
CSASGTAAYEQYF
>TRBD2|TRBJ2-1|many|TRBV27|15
TGTGCCAGCAGTGTACTAGCGGGAGGCGGGAATGAGCAGTTCTTC
CASSVLAGGGNEQFF
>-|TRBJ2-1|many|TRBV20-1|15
TGCAGTGCTAGAGCACCGGACTACTACCCCAATGAGCAGTTCTTC
CSARAPDYYPNEQFF
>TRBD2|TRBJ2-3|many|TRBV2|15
TGTGCCAGCAGAGGGACTAGCGGATACACAGATACGCAGTATTTT
CASRGTSGYTDTQYF
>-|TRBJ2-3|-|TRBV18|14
TGTGCCAGCTCACCATTCCGTAGCACAGATACGCAGTATTTT
CASSPFRSTDTQYF
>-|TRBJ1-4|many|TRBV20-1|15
TGCAGTGCTCCTGACAGGCGAGCAACTAATGAAAAACTGTTTTTT
CSAPDRRATNEKLFF
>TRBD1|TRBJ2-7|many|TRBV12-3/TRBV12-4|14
TGTGCCAGCAGTCCAGACAGGGGCTACTACGAGCAGTACTTC
CASSPDRGYYEQYF
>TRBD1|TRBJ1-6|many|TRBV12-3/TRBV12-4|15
TGTGCCAGCAGCCCAAACAGGGGGGACAATTCACCCCTCCACTTT
CASSPNRGDNSPLHF
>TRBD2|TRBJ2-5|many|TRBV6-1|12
TGTGCCAGCAGTCCGGGACTAGCGGACGAGTACTTC
CASSPGLADEYF
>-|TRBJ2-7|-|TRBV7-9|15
TGTGCCAGCAGCTTAGTCCCGGCAGTATACTACGAGCAGTACTTC
CASSLVPAVYYEQYF
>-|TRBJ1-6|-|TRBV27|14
TGTGCCAGCAGTTTGAACGGGGGAGGATCACCCCTCCACTTT
CASSLNGGGSPLHF
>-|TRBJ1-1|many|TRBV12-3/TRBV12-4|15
TGTGCCAGCAGTTTGGCCAGCGCGATGAACACTGAAGCTTTCTTT
CASSLASAMNTEAFF
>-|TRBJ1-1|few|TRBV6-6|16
TGTGCCAGCAGTTACTCTCAATGGACCGAGAACACTGAAGCTTTCTTT
CASSYSQWTENTEAFF
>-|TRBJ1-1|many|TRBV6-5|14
TGTGCCAGCAGTTACTCGGGAGGAGGGACTGAAGCTTTCTTT
CASSYSGGGTEAFF
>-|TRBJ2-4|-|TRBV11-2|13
TGTGCCAGCAGCCTAATTGTTCGGGGACACGAGTACTTC
CASSLIVRGHEYF
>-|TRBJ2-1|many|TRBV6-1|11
TGTGCCAGCATAGGGCAGGTTGGGCAGTTCTTC
CASIGQVGQFF
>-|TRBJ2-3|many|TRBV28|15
TGTGCCAGCATTCAGGGGGGGTCCCTAACAGATACGCAGTATTTT
CASIQGGSLTDTQYF
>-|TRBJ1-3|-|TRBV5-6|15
TGTGCCAGCAGTTGGGAGCCTCAGTCGGGAAACACCATATATTTT
CASSWEPQSGNTIYF
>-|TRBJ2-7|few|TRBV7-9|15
TGTGCCAGCAGCTTAGACCTCGGCAGGGGGGGCGAGCAGTACTTC
CASSLDLGRGGEQYF
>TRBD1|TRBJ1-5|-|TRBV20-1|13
TGCAGTGCCGTCGGACAGGGTTTTCAGCCCCAGCATTTT
CSAVGQGFQPQHF
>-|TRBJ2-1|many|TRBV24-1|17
TGTGCCACCTCACCTGCCTTAACTAGAGAATTGCCCAATGAGCAGTTCTTC
CATSPALTRELPNEQFF
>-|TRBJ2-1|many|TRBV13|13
TGTGCCAGCAGCCTCCCCCCCTACAATGAGCAGTTCTTC
CASSLPPYNEQFF
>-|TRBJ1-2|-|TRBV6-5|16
TGTGCCAGCAGTTACCCCTCGATGGTTAGCCTAAATGGCTACACCTTC
CASSYPSMVSLNGYTF
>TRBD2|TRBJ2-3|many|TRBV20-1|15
TGCAGTGCTCGCCCCTATAGCGGGAGCACAGATACGCAGTATTTT
CSARPYSGSTDTQYF
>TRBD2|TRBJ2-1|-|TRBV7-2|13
TGTGCCAGCAGCTTAGTTCCTAGCGGTGAGCAGTTCTTC
CASSLVPSGEQFF
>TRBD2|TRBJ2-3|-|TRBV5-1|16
TGCGCCAGCAGCGAGGAGGTCCGCGGGAGTACAGATACGCAGTATTTT
CASSEEVRGSTDTQYF
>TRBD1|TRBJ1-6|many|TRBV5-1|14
TGCGCCAGCAGCCCGGGACAGCGGGTATCACCCCTCCACTTT
CASSPGQRVSPLHF
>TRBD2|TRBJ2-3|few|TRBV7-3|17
TGTGCCAGCAGCTTAACCCTTGGAGCGGGCGGGGGAGATACGCAGTATTTT
CASSLTLGAGGGDTQYF
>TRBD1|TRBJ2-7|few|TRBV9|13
TGTGCCAGCAGTGGCCAGGGGGCGAACGAGCAGTACTTC
CASSGQGANEQYF
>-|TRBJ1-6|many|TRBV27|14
TGTGCCAGCGGACTGGACCTCTGGGATTCACCCCTCCACTTT
CASGLDLWDSPLHF
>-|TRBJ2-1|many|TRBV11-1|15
TGTGCCAGCAGCTCATCGACAGCATCCTACAATGAGCAGTTCTTC
CASSSSTASYNEQFF
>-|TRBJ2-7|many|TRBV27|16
TGTGCCAGCAGTCTTCAAGGGTTAGGAGCCTCCTACGAGCAGTACTTC
CASSLQGLGASYEQYF
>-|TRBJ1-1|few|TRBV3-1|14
TGTGCCAGCAGCCGAACCGGGGCTGGCACTGAAGCTTTCTTT
CASSRTGAGTEAFF
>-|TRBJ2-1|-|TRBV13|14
TGTGCCAGCAGTCAACCCAGCGGATTCAATGAGCAGTTCTTC
CASSQPSGFNEQFF
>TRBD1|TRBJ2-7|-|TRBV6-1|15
TGTGCCAGCAGTTCAGGACAGGGGAACTCCTACGAGCAGTACTTC
CASSSGQGNSYEQYF
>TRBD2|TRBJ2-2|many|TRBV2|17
TGTGCCAGCAGTGATCGGGGACTAGCGGGAATCATCGGGGAGCTGTTTTTT
CASSDRGLAGIIGELFF
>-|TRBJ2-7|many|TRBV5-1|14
TGCGCCAGCGGTTACGGAGGGAGTGGGAACGAGCAGTACTTC
CASGYGGSGNEQYF
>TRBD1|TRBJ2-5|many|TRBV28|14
TGTGCCAGCAGTCCGCCGGGACAGGGAGAGACCCAGTACTTC
CASSPPGQGETQYF
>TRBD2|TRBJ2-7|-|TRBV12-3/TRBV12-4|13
TGTGCCAGCAGTTTGGGGACTAGCGACGAGCAGTACTTC
CASSLGTSDEQYF
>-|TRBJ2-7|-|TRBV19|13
TGTGCCAGTAGTATAGTCAAATCAAGCGAGCAGTACTTC
CASSIVKSSEQYF
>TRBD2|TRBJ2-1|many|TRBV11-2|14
TGTGCCAGCAGCTCGAGACTAGCCCGTAATGAGCAGTTCTTC
CASSSRLARNEQFF
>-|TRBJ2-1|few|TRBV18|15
TGTGCCAGCTCACCACGGGACTCGGAGTACAATGAGCAGTTCTTC
CASSPRDSEYNEQFF
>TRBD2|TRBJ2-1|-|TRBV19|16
TGTGCCAGTAGTGGTAGCGGGGCGGTTTCCTACAATGAGCAGTTCTTC
CASSGSGAVSYNEQFF
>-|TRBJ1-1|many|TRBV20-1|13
TGCAGTGCTCCTCGGCCAGGGTCCAATGAAGCTTTCTTT
CSAPRPGSNEAFF
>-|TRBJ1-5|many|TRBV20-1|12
TGCAGTGCTAGAGATCGGGGTCAGCCCCAGCATTTT
CSARDRGQPQHF
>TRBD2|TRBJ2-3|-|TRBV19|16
TGTGCCAGTAGTGGGCTAGCGGGGAGTCGAACAGATACGCAGTATTTT
CASSGLAGSRTDTQYF
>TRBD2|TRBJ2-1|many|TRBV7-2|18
TGTGCCAGCAGCTTCTTACTAGCGGGAGGGCCTTCGTCCGATGAGCAGTTCTTC
CASSFLLAGGPSSDEQFF
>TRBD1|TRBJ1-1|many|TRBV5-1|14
TGCGCCAGCAGCATCGACAGGGGGAACACTGAAGCTTTCTTT
CASSIDRGNTEAFF